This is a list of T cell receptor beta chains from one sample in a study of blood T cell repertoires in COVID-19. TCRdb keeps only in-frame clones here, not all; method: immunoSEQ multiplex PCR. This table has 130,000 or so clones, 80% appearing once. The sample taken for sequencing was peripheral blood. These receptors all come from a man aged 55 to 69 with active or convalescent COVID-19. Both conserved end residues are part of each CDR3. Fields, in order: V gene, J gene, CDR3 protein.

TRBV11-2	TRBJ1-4	CASTGQYNEKLFF
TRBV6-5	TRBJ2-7	CASSRTSGRTYEQYF
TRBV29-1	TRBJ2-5	CSVEVGPRTQYF
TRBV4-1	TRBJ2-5	CASSQWTGVETQYF
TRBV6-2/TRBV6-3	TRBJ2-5	CASSYLPGTTQETQYF
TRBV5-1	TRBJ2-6	CASSLGQISGANVLTF
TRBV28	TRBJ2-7	CASMGGGEQYF
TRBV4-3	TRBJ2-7	CASSQDGGYEQYF
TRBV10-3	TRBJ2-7	CAISELQGYYEQYF
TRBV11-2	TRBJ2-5	CASSLDSGPETQYF
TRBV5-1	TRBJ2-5	CASSLPGTQYF